What follows are 28 T cell receptor beta chains derived from one specimen sequenced in a study of blood T cell repertoires in COVID-19. The table came from immunoSEQ multiplex PCR; TCRdb's copy has only in-frame clones and leaves some out. This table has 95,000 or so clones, 65% to 90% appearing once. Sequenced: peripheral blood. The receptors come from a man at least 80 years old with active or convalescent COVID-19.

J is TRBJ2-3 and V is TRBV6-5, with D possibly matching TRBD2 (5 bases). The CDR3 spans 15 residues. V lost 2 bases to trimming and J lost 0 bases, with 9 bases between them. CDR1 is MNHEY, CDR2 SVGAGI, per germline. The CDR3 reads CASSYVATSTDTQYF. The CDR3 region has the DNA TGTGCCAGCAGTTACGTAGCGACGAGCACAGATACGCAGTATTTT.

This sequence joins TRBV30 and TRBJ1-5, with a tentative D call TRBD1 (6 bases). This CDR3 is 14 amino acids long. Germline V gene data show CDR1 as GTSNPN and CDR2 as SVGIG (reference sequence). The V end was cut by 6 bases, the J end by 7 bases, with 19 bases between. This chain's CDR3 is CACGGGSGWQPQHF. Written as DNA, the CDR3 is TGTGCCTGTGGGGGGGGCAGCGGTTGGCAGCCCCAGCATTTT.

In this sample, this clone turned up once. The chain combines TRBV7-2 with TRBJ1-2, with 7 positions matching TRBD1. CDR3 length: 16 residues. The junction had 6 bases not matched to a gene; V was cut back by 2 bases and J by 0 bases. Germline V gives CDR1 SGHTA, CDR2 FQGNSA. DNA for the CDR3: TGTGCCAGCAGCTTAAACCGGGACAGCTCTAACTATGGCTACACCTTC. Protein sequence: CASSLNRDSSNYGYTF.

V usage is TRBV15 and J usage is TRBJ2-1, with 7 nucleotides matching TRBD2. The germline CDR1 and CDR2 sequences are LNHNV and YYDKDF (reference sequence). The trim removed 1 base at V and 4 bases at J, leaving 10 bases unmatched. This CDR3 contains 17 residues. The CDR3 here is CATSRGGRGTKYNEQFF. The DNA for the CDR3 is TGTGCCACCAGCAGAGGGGGACGCGGGACTAAATACAATGAGCAGTTCTTC.

The chain employs TRBV5-4 and TRBJ1-1; 7 bases match TRBD1. Germline V CDR1 and CDR2: SGHNT, YYREEE (reference sequence). Trimming cost V 1 base and J 5 bases; bases outside gene matches: 11. This CDR3 comprises 16 residues. CDR3 nucleotide sequence: TGTGCCAGCAGCTTGAGAGGGGGCCAAGGTGGGACTGAAGCTTTCTTT. It is translated as CASSLRGGQGGTEAFF.

This rearrangement joins TRBV13 to TRBJ2-5, with D perhaps matching TRBD2 (5 bases). The CDR3 consists of 15 residues. V was pared by 4 bases and J by 5 bases, with 17 bases between. CDR1 PRHDT and CDR2 FYEKMQ come from the germline V gene (reference sequence). This CDR3 reads CASSSRRHSRETQYF. As DNA, the CDR3 is TGTGCCAGCAGCTCGCGGAGGCACTCCCGGGAGACCCAGTACTTC.

The V call is TRBV30, the J call TRBJ2-4; 11 nucleotides align to TRBD2. The junction had 9 bases not matched to a gene; V was cut back by 8 bases and J by 6 bases. The CDR3 extends over 14 amino acids. Germline CDR1 reads GTSNPN; CDR2 reads SVGIG (reference sequence). The DNA of the CDR3 is TGTGCCGTGATAGCGGGAGGGCCGGTAAACATTCAGTACTTC. Its translation: CAVIAGGPVNIQYF.

The rearrangement uses TRBV6-5 and TRBJ1-1, with D perhaps TRBD1 (5 bases). The CDR3 runs 14 residues. Germline V gene data show CDR1 as MNHEY and CDR2 as SVGAGI. V lost 7 bases and J lost 0, with 12 bases in between. The CDR3 loop is CASTDGGLNTEAFF. The CDR3 DNA sequence: TGTGCCAGCACCGACGGGGGACTGAACACTGAAGCTTTCTTT.

The chain joins TRBV7-9 to TRBJ1-2; D gene uncertain. The CDR3 has 12 residues. In germline, CDR1 is SEHNR, CDR2 FQNEAQ (reference sequence). V lost 1 base and J 6 bases, leaving 6 bases between the germline ends. This chain's CDR3 is CASSLGRNGYTF. The CDR3 DNA reads as TGTGCCAGCAGCTTAGGCAGAAATGGCTACACCTTC.

This sequence joins TRBV3-1 (or the pseudogene TRBV3-2) and TRBJ2-7, with D perhaps matching TRBD1 (6 bases). The CDR3 totals 13 residues. The V and J ends lost 4 bases and 2 bases respectively, with 9 bases between them. The germline gives CDR1 LGHDT, CDR2 YNNKEL (reference sequence). Here the CDR3 reads CASSLRGAYEQYF. The CDR3 DNA reads TGTGCCAGCAGCCTCAGGGGAGCCTACGAGCAGTACTTC.

The chain joins TRBV18 to TRBJ1-3; TRBD1 aligns across 9 bases. Germline values: CDR1 KGHSH, CDR2 LQKENI. This CDR3 is 16 amino acids long. V shed 3 bases and J 7 bases; nucleotides not matched to a gene: 10. The CDR3 here is CASSPWDREGVNTIYF. The DNA for the CDR3 is TGTGCCAGCTCACCGTGGGACAGGGAAGGCGTGAACACCATATATTTT. Full variable domain (remainder filled in from reference TRBV18 and TRBJ1-3): NAGVMQNPRHLVRRRGQEARLRCSPMKGHSHVYWYRQLPEEGLKFMVYLQKENIIDESGMPKERFSAEFPKEGPSILRIQQVVRGDSAAYFCASSPWDREGVNTIYFGEGSWLTVV.

The chain employs TRBV28 and TRBJ1-2, with D possibly being TRBD1 (5 bases). There are 13 residues in the CDR3. V was cut by 6 bases and J by 4 bases, with 12 bases left in between. CDR1 is MDHEN, CDR2 SYDVKM, per germline. CDR3 sequence reads: CASSPAGPYGYTF. The CDR3 bases are TGTGCCAGCAGCCCGGCGGGACCCTATGGCTACACCTTC.

The chain combines TRBV5-1 with TRBJ1-5; no definite D call. This CDR3 is 14 amino acids long. Germline V gene lookup returns CDR1 SGHRS and CDR2 YFSETQ. Trimming shortened V by 7 bases and J by 2 bases, and 13 bases separated the two germline ends. In DNA, the CDR3 is TGCGCCAGCCGGGAGGACGTCGGCAATCAGCCCCAGCATTTT. Translating it yields CASREDVGNQPQHF.

This clone showed up just a few times. The rearrangement joins TRBV29-1 to TRBJ2-1, with D possibly TRBD1 on 6 matching bases. The CDR3 has 12 amino acids. CDR1 and CDR2 (germline): SQVTM, ANQGSEA. The V gene lost 4 bases and the J gene lost 8 bases, with 12 bases spanning the gap. CDR3 amino acids: CSVGSQGHEQFF. The CDR3 bases are TGCAGCGTTGGGTCACAGGGTCATGAGCAGTTCTTC.

The V and J genes are TRBV5-6 and TRBJ1-3; D is unresolved. This CDR3 region has 14 residues. The V end lost 5 bases, the J end lost 1 base, and 10 bases lay between the germline ends. Germline loops: CDR1 SGHDT, CDR2 YYEEEE. CDR3 residues: CASSTRSSGNTIYF. CDR3 DNA: TGTGCCAGCAGTACTAGGAGTTCTGGAAACACCATATATTTT.

The chain combines TRBV7-2 with TRBJ2-7, with a tentative D call TRBD2 (6 bases). CDR3 length: 13 amino acids. V was shortened by 6 bases and J by 5 bases, with 14 bases between the two germline ends. Germline values: CDR1 SGHTA, CDR2 FQGNSA. The chain's CDR3 is CASRPGGRNEQYF. For the CDR3, the DNA is TGTGCCAGCAGACCCGGAGGGAGGAACGAGCAGTACTTC. The full variable domain, in which reference TRBV7-2 and TRBJ2-7 provide the parts outside the CDR3, is GAGVSQSPSNKVTEKGKDVELRCDPISGHTALYWYRQSLGQGLEFLIYFQGNSAPDKSGLPSDRFSAERTGGSVSTLTIQRTQQEDSAVYLCASRPGGRNEQYFGPGTRLTVT.

The chain has TRBV2 and TRBJ2-1, with 10 bases lining up with TRBD2. This CDR3 is built from 15 residues. V lost 5 bases and J lost 4; bases outside the gene matches: 5. Germline-derived CDR1 and CDR2 are SNHLY and FYNNEI. The chain's CDR3 is CASSRAGGSYNEQFF. CDR3 DNA: TGTGCCAGCAGTAGAGCGGGAGGGTCATACAATGAGCAGTTCTTC.

V gene TRBV3-1 (or the pseudogene TRBV3-2) combines with J gene TRBJ2-1; 12 bases line up with TRBD2. Germline CDR1 LGHDT, CDR2 YNNKEL (reference sequence). The CDR3 is 17 residues long. With 1 base clipped from V and 6 bases from J, the junction kept 7 bases outside the gene matches. The CDR3 region is CASSQGLAGEPLNEQFF. Written as DNA, the CDR3 is TGTGCCAGCAGCCAAGGACTAGCGGGAGAGCCCCTCAATGAGCAGTTCTTC.

The chain uses TRBV25-1 and TRBJ1-2; 7 bases fit TRBD1. The germline V gene encodes CDR1 MGHDK and CDR2 SYGVNS. The junction had 14 bases not matched to a gene; V was cut back by 6 bases and J by 7 bases. There are 15 residues in the CDR3. The CDR3 loop is CASRESGTAGGGYTF. The DNA for the CDR3 is TGTGCCAGCAGGGAGTCCGGGACAGCAGGAGGTGGCTACACCTTC.

The chain uses TRBV28 and TRBJ2-7; 11 nucleotides line up with TRBD1. The V gene's germline CDR1 is MDHEN and CDR2 SYDVKM. V lost 4 bases to trimming and J lost 3 bases; unmatched junction nucleotides: 14. CDR3 length equals 18 residues. As DNA, the CDR3 is TGTGCCAGCAGTTCACCGGGACAGGGGGTCGCAAGCATCTACGAGCAGTACTTC. Protein product: CASSSPGQGVASIYEQYF.

This clone has only one observation. This chain joins TRBV3-1 (or the pseudogene TRBV3-2) and TRBJ2-1; 7 bases map to TRBD2. The CDR3 is made up of 15 amino acids. In germline, CDR1 is LGHDT, CDR2 YNNKEL (reference sequence). J was trimmed by 4 bases and V by 5 bases; bases with no gene match: 8. The CDR3 DNA reads TGTGCCAGCAGCGGGGGATCGGGAGGTTACAATGAGCAGTTCTTC. Protein sequence: CASSGGSGGYNEQFF.

The chain couples TRBV4-2 to TRBJ2-1; TRBD1 matches 9 bases. CDR1 and CDR2 from the germline V gene are LGHNA and YNFKEQ. V gave up 1 base and J gave up 8 bases; unmatched junction bases: 0. The CDR3 is 13 residues long. This CDR3 is CASSQGQGDEQFF. The CDR3 DNA sequence: TGTGCCAGCAGCCAAGGACAGGGGGATGAGCAGTTCTTC.

The table lists this clone with a few counts. The gene calls are TRBV2 and TRBJ2-1; D unclear. This CDR3 comprises 16 residues. V shed 1 base and J shed 6 bases, with 16 bases lying between them. Germline V lookup: CDR1 SNHLY, CDR2 FYNNEI. DNA of the CDR3: TGTGCCAGCAGTGAAGTTCGGCTAGTAGTCGGCAATGAGCAGTTCTTC. It codes for CASSEVRLVVGNEQFF.

The chain couples TRBV5-5 to TRBJ2-2, with TRBD1 matching over 7 bases. J lost 6 bases, V lost 3 bases, and 2 bases had no gene match. The germline CDR1 and CDR2 sequences are SGHKS and YYEKEE (reference sequence). This CDR3 is built from 13 residues. The CDR3 loop is CASSSQGPGELFF. CDR3 DNA: TGTGCCAGCAGCTCACAGGGGCCCGGGGAGCTGTTTTTT.

V gene TRBV4-1 combines with J gene TRBJ1-3; D unclear. The CDR3 contains 15 residues. Germline V gives CDR1 MGHRA, CDR2 YSYEKL. The V gene lost 0 bases and the J gene lost 0 bases, with 6 bases spanning the gap. The CDR3 DNA reads TGCGCCAGCAGCCAAGATGAGGACTCTGGAAACACCATATATTTT. Translating it yields CASSQDEDSGNTIYF.

This clone came up once. The J gene is TRBJ1-2, the V gene TRBV29-1; 8 bases match TRBD1. The CDR3 contains 14 residues. The germline gives CDR1 SQVTM, CDR2 ANQGSEA. The junction had 9 bases not matched to a gene; V was cut back by 5 bases and J by 4 bases. The CDR3, as DNA: TGCAGCGTTATCTTCCGGGACAGGTCCTATGGCTACACCTTC. The encoded protein is CSVIFRDRSYGYTF.

The chain joins TRBV3-1 (or the pseudogene TRBV3-2) to TRBJ2-5, with D perhaps matching TRBD2 (5 bases). Germline lookup yields CDR1 LGHDT and CDR2 YNNKEL (reference sequence). The ends were cut back, 2 bases at V and 2 bases at J, with 9 bases in the middle. This CDR3 contains 14 residues. CDR3 loop: CASSQKTIQETQYF. The DNA of the CDR3 is TGTGCCAGCAGCCAAAAGACTATACAAGAGACCCAGTACTTC.

J is TRBJ1-1 and V is TRBV5-1; D might be TRBD1 (5 bases). CDR3 length: 11 amino acids. Per the germline V gene, CDR1 is SGHRS and CDR2 is YFSETQ. Between the trimmed V and J ends, which lost 2 bases and 10 bases, there was a span of 9 bases. The CDR3 sequence is CASSLGEIAFF. CDR3 in DNA: TGCGCCAGCAGCTTAGGGGAAATAGCTTTCTTT.